The clone carrying this T cell receptor beta chain was seen at least ten times. This sample was taken from a study of patients and donors after allogeneic stem cell transplantation. TCRdb ran MiXCR on the RT-PCR reads and lists one entry per CDR3 protein. The repertoire has over 400,000 distinct CDR3 sequences, roughly 16% of them found once; the top ten carry just over 7%. The source material was blood, either unsorted or a sorted T cell fraction (not recorded which). This receptor was identified in a human donor who was either an allogeneic HSCT recipient or a stem cell or donor lymphocyte infusion donor (not recorded which). It is not recorded whose cells these are; they may come from a transplant donor.

The CDR3 region has the DNA TGTGCCAGCAGTTTCGGGGGAGCCTACGAGCAGTACTTC. Amino acid sequence: CASSFGGAYEQYF. The gene calls are TRBV12-3 or TRBV12-4 and TRBJ2-7, with D tentatively TRBD2 (6 bases). The CDR3 is 13 residues long. V was shortened by 3 bases and J by 2 bases, with 8 bases between the two germline ends.